The table lists the clone carrying this TCR beta chain with a count of one. Its matching antigen is unknown. TCRdb keeps only in-frame clones here, not all; method: immunoSEQ multiplex PCR. The sample lists 69,000 or so clones; roughly 86% were seen once. This record comes from a study of OX40 agonist ivuxolimab in advanced cancers. Trimming cost V 5 bases and J 15 bases, with 10 bases left between them. The CDR3 has 10 residues. Germline CDR1 SGHNT, CDR2 YENEEA. Study-level points and caveats: Some nonresponders likewise displayed low normalized T-cell clonal expansion. Still undetermined is the antigen specificity of the expanded peripheral T cells.

This rearrangement joins TRBV11-3 to TRBJ1-4; D is ambiguous. The TCR was taken from an adult with an advanced solid tumor such as melanoma, head and neck, liver or kidney cancer. The starting material was CD4+ or CD8+ T cells sorted from blood, obtained in a trial of the OX40 agonist ivuxolimab. CDR3 amino acids: CASSPPVVFF. The CDR3 nucleotides read TGTGCCAGCAGCCCCCCGGTGGTGTTTTTT.